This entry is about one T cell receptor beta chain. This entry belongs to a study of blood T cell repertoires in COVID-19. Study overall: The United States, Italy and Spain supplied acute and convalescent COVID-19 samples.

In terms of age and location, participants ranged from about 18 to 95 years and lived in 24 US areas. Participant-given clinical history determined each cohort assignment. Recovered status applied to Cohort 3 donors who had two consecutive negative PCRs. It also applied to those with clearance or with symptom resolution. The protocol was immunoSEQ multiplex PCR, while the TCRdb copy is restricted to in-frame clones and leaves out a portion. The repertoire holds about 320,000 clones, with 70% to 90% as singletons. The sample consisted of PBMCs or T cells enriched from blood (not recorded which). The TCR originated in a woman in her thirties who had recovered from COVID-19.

CDR3 amino acids: CASGLAGEFQTDTQYF. The DNA for the CDR3 is TGCGCCAGCGGACTAGCGGGGGAGTTCCAGACAGATACGCAGTATTTT. The rearrangement uses TRBV5-1 and TRBJ2-3; 13 bases fit TRBD2. This CDR3 has 16 amino acids. J was trimmed by 3 bases and V by 7 bases; bases with no gene match: 8. In germline, CDR1 is SGHRS, CDR2 YFSETQ.